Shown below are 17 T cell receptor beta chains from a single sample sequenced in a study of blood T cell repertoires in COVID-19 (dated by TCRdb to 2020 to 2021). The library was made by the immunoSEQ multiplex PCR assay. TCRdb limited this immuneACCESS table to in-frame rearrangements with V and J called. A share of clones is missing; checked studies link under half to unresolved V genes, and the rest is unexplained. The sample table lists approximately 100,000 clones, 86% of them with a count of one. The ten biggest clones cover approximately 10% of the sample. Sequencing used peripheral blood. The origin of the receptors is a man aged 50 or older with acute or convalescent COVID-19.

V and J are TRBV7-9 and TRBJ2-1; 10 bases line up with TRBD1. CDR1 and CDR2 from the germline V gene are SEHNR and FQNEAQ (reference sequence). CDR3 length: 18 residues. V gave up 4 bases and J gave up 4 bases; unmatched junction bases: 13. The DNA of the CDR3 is TGTGCCAGCAGCTCCGAATATCTCGACAGGGGGCTATACAATGAGCAGTTCTTC. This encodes CASSSEYLDRGLYNEQFF.

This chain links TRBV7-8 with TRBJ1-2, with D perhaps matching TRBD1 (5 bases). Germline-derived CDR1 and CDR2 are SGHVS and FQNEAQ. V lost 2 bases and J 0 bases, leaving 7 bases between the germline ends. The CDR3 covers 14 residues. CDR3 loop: CASSLHRTNYGYTF. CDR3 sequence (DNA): TGTGCCAGCAGCTTACACAGGACTAACTATGGCTACACCTTC.

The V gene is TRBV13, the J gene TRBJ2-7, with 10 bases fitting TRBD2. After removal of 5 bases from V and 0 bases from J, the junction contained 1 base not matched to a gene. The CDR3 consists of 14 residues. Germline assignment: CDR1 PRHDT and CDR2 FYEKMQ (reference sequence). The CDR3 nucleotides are TGTGCCAGCAGCCCTAGCGGGAGCTCCTACGAGCAGTACTTC. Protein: CASSPSGSSYEQYF.

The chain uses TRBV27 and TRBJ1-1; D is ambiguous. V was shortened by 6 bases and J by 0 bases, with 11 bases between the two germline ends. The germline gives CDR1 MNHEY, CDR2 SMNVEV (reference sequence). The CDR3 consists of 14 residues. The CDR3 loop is CASSPRGLNTEAFF. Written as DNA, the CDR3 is TGTGCCAGCAGCCCGAGAGGTTTGAACACTGAAGCTTTCTTT.

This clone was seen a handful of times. The CDR3 spells CASSNEGGLEGEQYF. CDR3 bases: TGTGCCAGCAGTAACGAGGGGGGGCTCGAAGGGGAGCAGTACTTC. This sequence joins TRBV6-5 and TRBJ2-7; weak D call: TRBD2 (7 bases). V shed 5 bases and J shed 7 bases, with 21 bases lying between them. Germline V gene data show CDR1 as MNHEY and CDR2 as SVGAGI. The CDR3 extends over 15 amino acids.

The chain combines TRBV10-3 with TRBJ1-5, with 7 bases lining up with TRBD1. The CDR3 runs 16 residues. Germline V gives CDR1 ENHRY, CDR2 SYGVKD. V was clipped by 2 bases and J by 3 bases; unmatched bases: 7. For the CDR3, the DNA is TGTGCCATCAGTGAGGGCCTGGGGACAGTCAATCAGCCCCAGCATTTT. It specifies CAISEGLGTVNQPQHF.

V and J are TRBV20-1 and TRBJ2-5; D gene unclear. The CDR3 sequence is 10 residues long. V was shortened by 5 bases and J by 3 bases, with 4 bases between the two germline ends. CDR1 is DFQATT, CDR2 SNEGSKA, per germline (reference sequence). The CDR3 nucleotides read TGCAGTGCTCCGGAAGAGACCCAGTACTTC. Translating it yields CSAPEETQYF.

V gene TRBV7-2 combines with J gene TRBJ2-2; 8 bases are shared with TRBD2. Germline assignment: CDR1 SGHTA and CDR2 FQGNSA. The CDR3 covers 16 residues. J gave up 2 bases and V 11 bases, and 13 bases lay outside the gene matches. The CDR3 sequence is CAGRSQRELNTGELFF. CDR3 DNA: TGTGCCGGTCGCTCCCAGCGGGAGCTAAACACCGGGGAGCTGTTTTTT.

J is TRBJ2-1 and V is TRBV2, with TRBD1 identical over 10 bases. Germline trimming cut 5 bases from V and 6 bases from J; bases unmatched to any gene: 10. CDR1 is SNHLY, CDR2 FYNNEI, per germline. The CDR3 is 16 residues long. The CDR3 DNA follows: TGTGCCAGCAGTCTCCTACCGGGACAGGGGAGCAATGAGCAGTTCTTC. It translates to CASSLLPGQGSNEQFF.

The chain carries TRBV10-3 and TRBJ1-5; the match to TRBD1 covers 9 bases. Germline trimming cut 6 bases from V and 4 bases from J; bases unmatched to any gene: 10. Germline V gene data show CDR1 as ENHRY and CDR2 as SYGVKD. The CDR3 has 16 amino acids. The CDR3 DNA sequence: TGTGCCATCAGGGCATCGGACAGGGGAGGAAATCAGCCCCAGCATTTT. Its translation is CAIRASDRGGNQPQHF.

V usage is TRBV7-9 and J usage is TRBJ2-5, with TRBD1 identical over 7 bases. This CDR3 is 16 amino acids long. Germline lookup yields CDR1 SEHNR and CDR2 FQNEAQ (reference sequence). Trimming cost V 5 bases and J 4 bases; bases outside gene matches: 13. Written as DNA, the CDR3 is TGTGCCAGCAGCCCCAGGACAGGTTGGGGAGCAGAGACCCAGTACTTC. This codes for CASSPRTGWGAETQYF.

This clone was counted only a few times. The CDR3 region has the DNA TGCGCCAGCAGCCAAGATTCTAGCGGGCCACCCCAACCCGGGGAGCAGTTCTTC. This encodes CASSQDSSGPPQPGEQFF. The genes are TRBV4-1 and TRBJ2-1, with 8 bases that match TRBD2. The length of the CDR3 is 18 residues. The V gene's germline CDR1 is MGHRA and CDR2 YSYEKL. The trim removed 0 bases at V and 10 bases at J, leaving 17 bases unmatched.

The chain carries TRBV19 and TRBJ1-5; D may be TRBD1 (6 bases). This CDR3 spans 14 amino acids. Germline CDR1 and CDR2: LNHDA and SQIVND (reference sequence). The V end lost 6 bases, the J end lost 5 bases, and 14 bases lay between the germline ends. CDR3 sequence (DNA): TGTGCCAGTAGCCAAGGACAGAGATATCAGCCCCAGCATTTT. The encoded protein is CASSQGQRYQPQHF.

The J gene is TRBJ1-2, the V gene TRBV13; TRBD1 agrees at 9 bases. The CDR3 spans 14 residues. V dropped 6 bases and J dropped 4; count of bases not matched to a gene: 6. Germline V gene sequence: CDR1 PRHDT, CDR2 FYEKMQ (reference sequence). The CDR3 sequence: CASRDRGGTYGYTF. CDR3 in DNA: TGTGCCAGCAGGGACAGGGGCGGAACCTATGGCTACACCTTC.

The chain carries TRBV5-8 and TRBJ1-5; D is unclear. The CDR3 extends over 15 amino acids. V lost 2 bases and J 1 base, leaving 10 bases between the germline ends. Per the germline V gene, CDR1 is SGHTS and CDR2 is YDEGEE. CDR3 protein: CASSLEGRSNQPQHF. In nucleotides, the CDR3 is TGTGCCAGCAGCTTAGAGGGTAGAAGCAATCAGCCCCAGCATTTT.

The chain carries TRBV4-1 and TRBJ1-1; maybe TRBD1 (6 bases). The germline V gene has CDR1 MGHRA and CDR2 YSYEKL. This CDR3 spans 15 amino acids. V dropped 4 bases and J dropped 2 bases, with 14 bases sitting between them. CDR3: CASSRKQGFNTEAFF. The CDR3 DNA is TGCGCCAGCAGCCGCAAGCAGGGGTTTAACACTGAAGCTTTCTTT.

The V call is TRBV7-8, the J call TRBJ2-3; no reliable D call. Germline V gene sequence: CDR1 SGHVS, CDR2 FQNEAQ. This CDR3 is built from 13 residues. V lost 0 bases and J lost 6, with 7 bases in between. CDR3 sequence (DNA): TGTGCCAGCAGCTTAGCGCCCAGGGATACGCAGTATTTT. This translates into CASSLAPRDTQYF.